Each of the 22 T cell receptor beta chains below was sequenced from the same sample in a study of blood T cell repertoires in COVID-19. The repertoire was sequenced with immunoSEQ multiplex PCR; TCRdb's copy has only in-frame clones and lacks some. The data hold some 270,000 clones, with approximately 85% observed a single time. Sample: peripheral blood. Receptors originate from a woman in her seventies with acute or convalescent COVID-19.

This clone was counted a single time. The conserved phenylalanine or tryptophan normally closing the CDR3 is absent here, so this likely arose from a read error. The DNA is left out, because the CDR3 cannot be placed on it with certainty; the CDR3 is given as TCRdb lists it. The chain carries TRBV19 and TRBJ1-1. With termini counted, the CDR3 has 8 amino acids. Looked up from germline, CDR1 is LNHDA and CDR2 is SQIVND (reference sequence). CDR3 residues: CASRWGGE.

The chain couples TRBV12-5 to TRBJ2-5; TRBD2 might be the D (6 bases). Germline CDR1 is LGHNT and CDR2 is FRNRAP. The germline V and J ends were trimmed by 0 bases and 1 base, with 9 bases remaining between them. This CDR3 is 15 amino acids long. In nucleotides, the CDR3 is TGTGCTAGTGGTTTGGTACTCGGGGGCCAAGAGACCCAGTACTTC. Its translation is CASGLVLGGQETQYF. The whole variable domain, remainder taken from reference TRBV12-5 and TRBJ2-5, is DARVTQTPRHKVTEMGQEVTMRCQPILGHNTVFWYRQTMMQGLELLAYFRNRAPLDDSGMPKDRFSAEMPDATLATLKIQPSEPRDSAVYFCASGLVLGGQETQYFGPGTRLLVL.

The genes are TRBV20-1 and TRBJ2-3; a possible D gene is TRBD2 (5 bases). The CDR3 is 17 residues long. V gave up 3 bases and J gave up 6 bases, with 25 bases separating them. CDR1 and CDR2 (germline): DFQATT, SNEGSKA (reference sequence). The CDR3 DNA sequence: TGCAGTGCTAGTATATTGGGTGGCCTCAGCGGATCGGATACGCAGTATTTT. Amino acids: CSASILGGLSGSDTQYF.

The rearrangement uses TRBV7-9 and TRBJ1-4, with a tentative D call TRBD1 (6 bases). The germline V gene has CDR1 SEHNR and CDR2 FQNEAQ (reference sequence). CDR3 length: 14 amino acids. V was trimmed by 8 bases and J by 5 bases, leaving 15 bases between them. CDR3 bases: TGTGCCAGCTCGGGGGGCATCGGGAATGAAAAACTGTTTTTT. Translating it yields CASSGGIGNEKLFF.

With respect to this clone: Other DNA sequences in the sample encode the same CDR3. The genes are TRBV5-1 and TRBJ1-2; TRBD1 aligns across 7 bases. V was pared by 2 bases and J by 5 bases, with 3 bases of the junction left unmatched. The CDR3 length is 13 residues. The germline V gene has CDR1 SGHRS and CDR2 YFSETQ. CDR3 DNA sequence: TGCGCCAGCAGCTTAGGACAGGTTTATGGCTACACCTTC. Amino acids: CASSLGQVYGYTF.

This clone was detected once. This chain uses TRBV6-6 with TRBJ1-5; possible D gene TRBD1, 5 bases. There are 16 residues in the CDR3. The V end lost 4 bases, the J end lost 6 bases, and 19 bases lay between the germline ends. CDR1 MNHNY and CDR2 SVGAGI come from the germline V gene (reference sequence). CDR3 bases: TGTGCCAGCAGTTTTTCGCGCACAGGAGAATCTCAGCCCCAGCATTTT. Amino acids: CASSFSRTGESQPQHF.

This clone was detected only once. This chain connects TRBV6-6 to TRBJ2-5; TRBD2 agrees at 7 bases. Germline CDR1 and CDR2: MNHNY and SVGAGI (reference sequence). Unmatched junction bases numbered 10, after V lost 6 bases and J lost 3 bases. The CDR3 runs 15 residues. The CDR3 sequence is CASRPPGGREETQYF. The CDR3 DNA sequence: TGTGCCAGCAGGCCACCCGGGGGGAGGGAAGAGACCCAGTACTTC.

V and J are TRBV5-1 and TRBJ2-2; weak D call: TRBD1 (6 bases). Trimming stripped 3 bases from V and 3 bases from J, with 12 bases between. Germline lookup yields CDR1 SGHRS and CDR2 YFSETQ. The CDR3 runs to 15 residues. The CDR3 protein is CASSSYRVDTGELFF. As DNA, the CDR3 is TGCGCCAGCAGCTCCTACAGGGTGGACACCGGGGAGCTGTTTTTT.

This sequence joins TRBV3-1 (or the pseudogene TRBV3-2) and TRBJ1-2; the D is unclear. The CDR3 has 13 amino acids. V was trimmed by 4 bases and J by 5 bases, leaving 11 bases between them. Per the germline V gene, CDR1 is LGHDT and CDR2 is YNNKEL (reference sequence). CDR3 region: CASSPTGRYGYTF. Written as DNA, the CDR3 is TGTGCCAGCAGCCCGACGGGTCGATATGGCTACACCTTC.

The chain joins TRBV2 to TRBJ2-7; the D is unclear. The CDR3 covers 12 residues. V lost 4 bases and J lost 3, with 7 bases in between. CDR1 and CDR2 (germline): SNHLY, FYNNEI. The CDR3 is CASSARYYEQYF. The CDR3 region has the DNA TGTGCCAGCAGTGCCCGTTACTACGAGCAGTACTTC. Supplemented by reference TRBV2 and TRBJ2-7, the full variable domain reads EPEVTQTPSHQVTQMGQEVILRCVPISNHLYFYWYRQILGQKVEFLVSFYNNEISEKSEIFDDQFSVERPDGSNFTLKIRSTKLEDSAMYFCASSARYYEQYFGPGTRLTVT.

This chain joins TRBV6-5 and TRBJ1-2; 8 bases fit TRBD1. Trimming removed 6 bases from V and 5 bases from J; junction bases left unmatched: 8. This CDR3 spans 14 amino acids. CDR1 is MNHEY and CDR2 is SVGAGI in the germline V gene. The CDR3 DNA follows: TGTGCCAGCAGCCCGGACAGGGCAGGATATGGCTACACCTTC. Translation: CASSPDRAGYGYTF.

The V and J genes are TRBV7-6 and TRBJ2-5; 13 bases line up with TRBD2. The CDR3 contains 18 residues. The J segment lost 3 bases and the V segment lost 1 base, leaving 8 bases of the junction unmatched. Germline lookup yields CDR1 SGHVS and CDR2 FNYEAQ. CDR3 coding DNA: TGTGCCAGCAGCTTAGGAGCCACTAGCGGGGGGGCGAAAGAGACCCAGTACTTC. It is translated as CASSLGATSGGAKETQYF. The full variable domain, with the rest looked up from reference TRBV7-6 and TRBJ2-5, is GAGVSQSPRYKVTKRGQDVALRCDPISGHVSLYWYRQALGQGPEFLTYFNYEAQQDKSGLPNDRFSAERPEGSISTLTIQRTEQRDSAMYRCASSLGATSGGAKETQYFGPGTRLLVL.

The chain uses TRBV28 and TRBJ2-3, with D tentatively TRBD2 (6 bases). Germline CDR1 and CDR2: MDHEN and SYDVKM. Trimming took 6 bases from V and 0 from J, leaving 13 bases between them. The CDR3 is 15 amino acids. The CDR3 here is CASRGAGPSTDTQYF. CDR3 bases: TGTGCCAGCAGGGGAGCGGGCCCTAGCACAGATACGCAGTATTTT.

The V and J genes are TRBV7-2 and TRBJ2-7; TRBD1 agrees at 7 bases. The J segment lost 2 bases and the V segment lost 4 bases, leaving 8 bases of the junction unmatched. Germline CDR1 and CDR2: SGHTA and FQGNSA. The CDR3 has 15 amino acids. The CDR3 protein is CASSSRGQETYEQYF. The CDR3 region has the DNA TGTGCCAGCAGCTCCCGCGGACAGGAAACCTACGAGCAGTACTTC.

This chain connects TRBV5-1 to TRBJ2-7; 8 bases fit TRBD1. The CDR3 spans 18 residues. Trimming cost V 4 bases and J 2 bases; bases outside gene matches: 17. Germline assignment: CDR1 SGHRS and CDR2 YFSETQ. The CDR3 nucleotides read TGCGCCAGCAGCCGCCTGGGTCGGACAGGGTCGGAACCCTACGAGCAGTACTTC. Translated, it gives CASSRLGRTGSEPYEQYF. Based on the CDR3 plus reference TRBV5-1 and TRBJ2-7, the full variable domain is KAGVTQTPRYLIKTRGQQVTLSCSPISGHRSVSWYQQTPGQGLQFLFEYFSETQRNKGNFPGRFSGRQFSNSRSEMNVSTLELGDSALYLCASSRLGRTGSEPYEQYFGPGTRLTVT.

This clone was counted a few times. The chain is built from TRBV12-3 or TRBV12-4 and TRBJ1-4; D uncertain. The length of the CDR3 is 13 residues. Deletions cut 3 bases from V and 2 bases from J, with 4 bases between. CDR3: CASSFQTNEKLFF. CDR3 DNA: TGTGCCAGCAGTTTTCAGACTAATGAAAAACTGTTTTTT.

The chain joins TRBV6-6 to TRBJ2-1; 11 nucleotides match TRBD2. This CDR3 region has 16 residues. In germline, CDR1 is MNHNY, CDR2 SVGAGI (reference sequence). J lost 7 bases, V lost 0 bases, and 5 bases had no gene match. CDR3 amino acids: CASSYSSGGARNEQFF. In nucleotides, the CDR3 is TGTGCCAGCAGTTACTCTAGCGGGGGGGCCCGAAATGAGCAGTTCTTC.

V usage is TRBV3-1 (or the pseudogene TRBV3-2) and J usage is TRBJ2-7, with 13 bases aligning to TRBD2. V lost 4 bases and J lost 1; bases outside the gene matches: 7. This CDR3 is built from 17 residues. CDR1 is LGHDT, CDR2 YNNKEL, per germline (reference sequence). This CDR3 is CASSPTSGGAGSYEQYF. CDR3 DNA: TGTGCCAGCAGCCCTACTAGCGGGGGGGCCGGATCCTACGAGCAGTACTTC.

Concerning this clone: The same CDR3 arises from other DNA sequences in this sample as well. V gene TRBV11-2 combines with J gene TRBJ2-5; D call uncertain. In germline, CDR1 is SGHAT, CDR2 FQNNGV. Trimming took off 5 bases at V and 2 bases at J, with 3 bases between the two ends. The CDR3 runs 11 residues. The chain's CDR3 is CASSLQETQYF. The CDR3 DNA reads as TGTGCCAGCAGCCTTCAAGAGACCCAGTACTTC.

J is TRBJ2-7 and V is TRBV6-5, with 7 bases that match TRBD2. Germline V gene sequence: CDR1 MNHEY, CDR2 SVGAGI. V lost 7 bases, J lost 3 bases, and 6 bases stayed unmatched. This CDR3 comprises 13 residues. CDR3 region: CASKRAGDYEQYF. The CDR3 coding sequence is TGTGCCAGCAAGCGCGCGGGGGACTACGAGCAGTACTTC.

This clone appeared a few times. The chain is built from TRBV9 and TRBJ2-3; D might be TRBD1 (5 bases). The CDR3 contains 14 residues. CDR1 and CDR2 (germline): SGDLS, YYNGEE. Trimming took 2 bases from V and 4 from J, leaving 11 bases between them. The CDR3 DNA sequence: TGTGCCAGCAGCGTGGGGCAGGCCCCAGATACGCAGTATTTT. Amino acid sequence: CASSVGQAPDTQYF.

The chain is built from TRBV9 and TRBJ1-2; no definite D call. From germline, CDR1 is SGDLS and CDR2 YYNGEE. V was clipped by 1 base and J by 2 bases, with 6 bases between them. CDR3 length equals 13 residues. Written as DNA, the CDR3 is TGTGCCAGCAGCGTACTAGCGAACTATGGCTACACCTTC. It yields the protein CASSVLANYGYTF.